Detailed here is one TCR beta chain. Its antigen is currently unknown. This CDR3 contains 15 residues. Per the germline V gene, CDR1 is ENHRY and CDR2 is SYGVKD. The V end was cut by 3 bases, the J end by 1 base, with 13 bases between. This record belongs to a study of cytomegalovirus exposure and HLA in healthy donors. Study findings and constraints: In an earlier analysis, in roughly 580 donors, most V segments appeared productive either ~90% or ~30% of the time.

PCR amplification relied on 60 Vbeta primers (plus 13 Jbeta primers). TCRdb's table, derived via immunoSEQ multiplex PCR, lists solely in-frame clones and lacks some. Of about 62,000 clones in the sample, more than 70% were seen once. V and J are TRBV10-3 and TRBJ2-7; D possibly corresponds to TRBD2 (5 bases). Sequencing used PBMCs. The source of this sequence is a man younger than 35 in good health and CMV-seronegative. CDR3 nucleotide sequence: TGTGCCATCAGTGAAGGTCAGGCGGGTTCCTACGAGCAGTACTTC. Its translation is CAISEGQAGSYEQYF.